This T cell receptor (beta chain) was sequenced in a study of blood T cell repertoires in COVID-19. Participant age was 18 to 89 years, and participants resided in approximately 24 US areas. The CDR3 loop spans 14 amino acids. CDR1 and CDR2 from the germline V gene are MGHDK and SYGVNS. Unmatched junction bases numbered 5, after V lost 6 bases and J lost 8 bases. Method: immunoSEQ multiplex PCR; TCRdb's copy keeps in-frame clones and lacks some. This sample has 150,000 to 200,000 clones, with more than 75% found just once. The receptor was isolated from a woman aged 45-59 years with acute COVID-19. Sequenced input: PBMCs or T cells enriched from blood (not recorded which). The rearrangement uses TRBV25-1 and TRBJ1-6, with 9 positions matching TRBD1. The CDR3 nucleotides are TGTGCCAGCAGACCGACAGGGGGAGATTCACCCCTCCACTTT. Its translation: CASRPTGGDSPLHF.